This is a list of T cell receptor beta chains from one sample in a study of cytomegalovirus exposure and HLA in healthy donors. Data came from immunoSEQ multiplex PCR; TCRdb stores just in-frame clones and leaves some out. Found here are fewer than 150,000 clones; the top ten clones hold approximately 2.6%. The sequencing sample was made of PBMCs. The source of these receptors is a man aged 40-55 years in good health and CMV-seronegative. Each CDR3 is given with its conserved first and last residue. The D gene is left open where the match is weak.

J,D,V,DNA,CDR3
TRBJ2-7,TRBD2,TRBV6-1,TGTGCCAGCAGTGAAACGGGGGTCGGGGGGAAGTACGAGCAGTACTTC,CASSETGVGGKYEQYF
TRBJ1-2,-,TRBV15,TGTGCCACCAGCAGAGATCAGGCTGCTAACTATGGCTACACCTTC,CATSRDQAANYGYTF
TRBJ1-1,-,TRBV27,TGTGCCAGCAGTTTAATGGGGGCGGGCACTGAAGCTTTCTTT,CASSLMGAGTEAFF
TRBJ2-3,TRBD2,TRBV6-5,TGTGCCAGCAAAAATAGCGGGGGCACAGATACGCAGTATTTT,CASKNSGGTDTQYF
TRBJ2-3,-,TRBV5-1,TGCGCCAGCAGCCCCAGGATTGCGGATACGCAGTATTTT,CASSPRIADTQYF
TRBJ2-2,TRBD2,TRBV29-1,TGCAGCGTCCGGGGGGGACGGAACACCGGGGAGCTGTTTTTT,CSVRGGRNTGELFF
TRBJ2-7,TRBD1,TRBV4-3,TGCGCCAGCAGCCAAGAAATAGGGACAGGGGGCCACGAGCAGTACTTC,CASSQEIGTGGHEQYF
TRBJ2-5,TRBD1,TRBV18,TGTGCCAGCTCACCCGGGACAGTCCAAGAGACCCAGTACTTC,CASSPGTVQETQYF
TRBJ2-1,TRBD2,TRBV6-5,TGTGCCAGCAGTTGGGTGGCGGGGGGGCCAGGTGAGCAGTTCTTC,CASSWVAGGPGEQFF
TRBJ2-3,TRBD2,TRBV7-2,TGTGCCAGCAGTCGTAGCGGGGGGGCCGAGACAGATACGCAGTATTTT,CASSRSGGAETDTQYF
TRBJ2-3,-,TRBV9,TGTGCCAGCAGCTTATTCACATCGGATACGCAGTATTTT,CASSLFTSDTQYF
TRBJ1-4,-,TRBV6-5,TGTGCCAGCAGCCCCGGACAGACAACTAATGAAAAACTGTTTTTT,CASSPGQTTNEKLFF
TRBJ1-2,TRBD1,TRBV5-1,TGCGCCAGCAGCCTTGGGACAGGGGGCGGTGGCTACACCTTC,CASSLGTGGGGYTF
TRBJ2-7,-,TRBV6-5,TGTGCCAGCAGGCCTTGGCGAAGTGGGGACAACGAGCAGTACTTC,CASRPWRSGDNEQYF
TRBJ1-2,TRBD1,TRBV12-5,TGTGCTAGTGGTTTGGTAGTTGGACAGGGTTATGGCTACACCTTC,CASGLVVGQGYGYTF
TRBJ1-5,-,TRBV5-5,TGTGCCAGCAGCTTGGAGGGATCAAGCGGGCAGCCCCAGCATTTT,CASSLEGSSGQPQHF
TRBJ2-3,-,TRBV2,TGTGCCAGCAGTGAAGGGCCAGGGGCCGCGACAGATACGCAGTATTTT,CASSEGPGAATDTQYF
TRBJ1-6,-,TRBV4-3,TGCGCCAGCAGCCAAGACCCGAGCTCCTATAATTCACCCCTCCACTTT,CASSQDPSSYNSPLHF
TRBJ2-6,-,TRBV7-3,TGTGCCAGCAGCTTTGGACAGTCTGGGGCCAACGTCCTGACTTTC,CASSFGQSGANVLTF
TRBJ1-4,-,TRBV6-5,TGTGCCAGCAGTCCTGGCGGGGTCAATGAAAAACTGTTTTTT,CASSPGGVNEKLFF
TRBJ2-7,TRBD1,TRBV23-1,TGCGCCAGTACCCCGGGACAGTGTAGCGAGCAGTACTTC,CASTPGQCSEQYF
TRBJ2-2,-,TRBV7-9,TGTGCCAGCAGCTTATTCGGGGTACAGAACACCGGGGAGCTGTTTTTT,CASSLFGVQNTGELFF
TRBJ2-5,-,TRBV7-9,TGTGCCAGCAGCACGGGGACTCACCAAGAGACCCAGTACTTC,CASSTGTHQETQYF
TRBJ2-1,TRBD1,TRBV29-1,TGCAGCGTTGAACCTTCAGGGGGCTTGGGTGAGCAGTTCTTC,CSVEPSGGLGEQFF
TRBJ2-7,TRBD2,TRBV28,TGTGCCAGCAGTCAACTAGCGGGCTCCTACGAGCAGTACTTC,CASSQLAGSYEQYF
TRBJ1-5,-,TRBV28,TGTGCCAGCAGTCGCCAGGGTTCTGATCAGCCCCAGCATTTT,CASSRQGSDQPQHF
TRBJ2-2,-,TRBV18,TGTGCCAGCTCAACAGGACAGAACACCGGGGAGCTGTTTTTT,CASSTGQNTGELFF
TRBJ2-5,TRBD1,TRBV2,TGTGCCAGCAGTTGGACAGGATCAGGAGAGACCCAGTACTTC,CASSWTGSGETQYF
TRBJ1-4,TRBD1,TRBV5-4,TGTGCCAGCAGCTTGCGGGACAGTCCTAATGAAAAACTGTTTTTT,CASSLRDSPNEKLFF
TRBJ2-7,-,TRBV5-5,TGTGCCAGCAGCTTGGGCGGACTTTCCTACGAGCAGTACTTC,CASSLGGLSYEQYF
TRBJ1-2,-,TRBV11-2,TGTGCCAGCAGCCCATTTGGAGGCGGGATCTATGGCTACACCTTC,CASSPFGGGIYGYTF
TRBJ1-1,-,TRBV7-8,TGTGCCAGCAGCTTAGGGACAGCTAACACTGAAGCTTTCTTT,CASSLGTANTEAFF
TRBJ2-5,-,TRBV21-1,TGTGCCAGCAGCAAACCGGACAGGGGGCGACAAGAGACCCAGTACTTC,CASSKPDRGRQETQYF
TRBJ2-4,-,TRBV6-5,TGTGCCAGCGGGGGGTCCTTAGCCAAAAACATTCAGTACTTC,CASGGSLAKNIQYF
TRBJ2-7,TRBD1,TRBV5-5,TGTGCCAGCACCCATGGGACAGCTAACTACGAGCAGTACTTC,CASTHGTANYEQYF
TRBJ2-1,TRBD1,TRBV7-3,TGTGCCAGCAGCTTAACGCCTTTCGGACAGGGGGATTTCCCTTACAATGAGCAGTTCTTC,CASSLTPFGQGDFPYNEQFF
TRBJ2-2,-,TRBV19,TGTGCCAGTAGGTGGTCTACGAACACCGGGGAGCTGTTTTTT,CASRWSTNTGELFF
TRBJ2-7,-,TRBV6-5,TGTGCCAGCAGTTCAACAGGAGATTACGAGCAGTACTTC,CASSSTGDYEQYF
TRBJ2-4,TRBD2,TRBV4-1,TGCGCCAGCAGCCAAGATCGACGGGGGGGTTTTTGGAACATTCAGTACTTC,CASSQDRRGGFWNIQYF
TRBJ2-7,-,TRBV7-6,TGTGCCAGCAGCTTGGCGGGGACCTACGAGCAGTACTTC,CASSLAGTYEQYF
TRBJ2-3,-,TRBV25-1,TGTGCCAGCAGTGAATCGGGAGATACCACAGATACGCAGTATTTT,CASSESGDTTDTQYF
TRBJ2-2,TRBD2,TRBV27,TGTGCCAGCAGTATTAGCGGGGGCGCCATCACCGGGGAGCTGTTTTTT,CASSISGGAITGELFF
TRBJ2-1,-,TRBV10-3,TGTGCCATCAGTGAACGAGGGAACAATGAGCAGTTCTTC,CAISERGNNEQFF
TRBJ2-7,-,TRBV18,TGTGCCAGCTCACCGGGACTTCCCCCCAACGAGCAGTACTTC,CASSPGLPPNEQYF